The clone carrying this T cell receptor beta chain has more than one count but fewer than ten. As processed by the authors: 95,638 TCRs per sample was the median, with a range of roughly 20,000 to 750,000. TCRdb re-called the RACE reads with MiXCR, one entry per CDR3 protein. TCRdb's processing, not the study's, gives the V and J calls here. The sample consists of a few hundred thousand distinct CDR3 sequences, nearly 6.5% of them appearing once. The data derive from a study of human T cells and chemical hapten exposure. Background on the study: Sensitization used 2% DPC on roughly 2 cm by roughly 2 cm upper inner arm skin.

CDR3 length: 15 amino acids. Germline V gene lookup returns CDR1 MNHEY and CDR2 SVGEGT. V lost 6 bases to trimming and J lost 1 base, with 14 bases between them. Regarding time point: patch test 2, 6 weeks after DPC sensitization. Noted treatment: therapeutic diphenylcyclopropenone sensitization with weekly scalp DPC. The chain recombines TRBV6-2 or TRBV6-3 with TRBJ2-3; perhaps D is TRBD1 or TRBD2 (5 bases each). This receptor was identified in a young woman with alopecia areata. Some clones in this sample may be carry-over from other donors' samples. This specimen consisted of whole blood, obtained in connection with sensitization to the hapten diphenylcyclopropenone (DPC). The CDR3 bases are TGTGCCAGCAGAGGTTCCGGGGCCCGCACAGATACGCAGTATTTT. Encoded protein: CASRGSGARTDTQYF.